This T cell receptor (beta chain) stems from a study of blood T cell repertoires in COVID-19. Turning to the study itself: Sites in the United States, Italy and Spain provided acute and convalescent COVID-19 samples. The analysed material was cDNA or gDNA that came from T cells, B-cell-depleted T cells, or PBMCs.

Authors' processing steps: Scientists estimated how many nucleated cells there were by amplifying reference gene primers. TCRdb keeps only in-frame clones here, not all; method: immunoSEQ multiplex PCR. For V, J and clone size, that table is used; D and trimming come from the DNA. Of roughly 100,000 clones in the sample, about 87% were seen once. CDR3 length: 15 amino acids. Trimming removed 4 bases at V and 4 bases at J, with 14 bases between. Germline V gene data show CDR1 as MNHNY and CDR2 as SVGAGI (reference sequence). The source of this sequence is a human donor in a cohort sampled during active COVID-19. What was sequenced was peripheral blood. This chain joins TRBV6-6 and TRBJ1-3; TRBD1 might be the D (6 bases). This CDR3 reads CASSSNRVGGNTIYF. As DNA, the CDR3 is TGTGCCAGCAGTTCGAACAGGGTTGGAGGAAACACCATATATTTT.